The present T cell receptor (beta chain) was sequenced within a study of multiple sclerosis patients with progressive multifocal leukoencephalopathy. The study's findings and limits: Before and during natalizumab, the clones expanded at PML already existed.

V lost 7 bases and J 4 bases, leaving 8 bases between the germline ends. CDR3 length equals 12 residues. Per germline, CDR1 SGHNT and CDR2 YYREEE (reference sequence). Indicated time point: approximately 12 months of natalizumab therapy. Samples T1 and T2 were drawn at 6 and 12 months of therapy, respectively. This clone was found a few times. The antigen is undetermined. Every PCR reaction included synthetic inline CDR3 controls for all V-J pairings. TCRdb keeps only in-frame clones here, not all; method: immunoSEQ multiplex PCR. The sample includes more than 20,000 clones, approximately 90% of them seen just once.

The V call is TRBV5-4, the J call TRBJ2-2; D is possibly TRBD2 (6 bases). This receptor was taken from a man younger than 45 with multiple sclerosis. Sequencing was performed on PBMCs, taken from a patient treated with natalizumab. CDR3 sequence reads: CASPGVTGELFF. The CDR3 nucleotides read TGTGCCAGCCCGGGGGTCACCGGGGAGCTGTTTTTT. The full variable domain, rest sourced from reference TRBV5-4 and TRBJ2-2, is ETGVTQSPTHLIKTRGQQVTLRCSSQSGHNTVSWYQQALGQGPQFIFQYYREEENGRGNFPPRFSGLQFPNYSSELNVNALELDDSALYLCASPGVTGELFFGEGSRLTVL.